This T cell receptor beta chain was captured by sequencing in a study of read filtering for tumor transcriptome and immune sequencing. From roughly 390 ng of RNA, a library with molecular barcoded alpha/delta and beta/gamma adaptors was made. MiXCR was run by TCRdb on the reads, yielding one entry per CDR3 protein. Of about 39,000 distinct CDR3 sequences listed, approximately 14% were seen once; the top ten hold around 7.3%. CDR3 length: 14 amino acids. Trimming cost V 0 bases and J 0 bases, with 6 bases left between them. Germline values: CDR1 DFQATT, CDR2 SNEGSKA (reference sequence). This clonotype was picked up many times.

The TCR sequence derives from a donor aged 40 or older with multiple myeloma. The sample comprised a population of CD138-negative cells sorted from bone marrow. The chain couples TRBV20-1 to TRBJ2-1; D remains unclear. The CDR3 DNA reads TGCAGTGCTAGAGATGCCAGCTCCTACAATGAGCAGTTCTTC. Its translation is CSARDASSYNEQFF.